The 8 T cell receptor beta chains reported below all come from one sample, sequenced in a study of T cells in Graves' hyperthyroidism and ophthalmopathy. The CDR3 regions of TCR beta were amplified from RNA transcripts. The HTBI primer set served for first-round RT-PCR of the TCR CDR3. TCRdb processed the multiplex PCR reads anew with MiXCR; each CDR3 protein has one entry. The sample yields 500,000 to 650,000 distinct CDR3 sequences, 11% to 15% seen once. The sequencing sample was made of blood. The receptors come from a woman between 40 and 55 years old with Graves' hyperthyroidism.

The rearrangement uses TRBV20-1 and TRBJ2-4; D not certain. This CDR3 comprises 15 residues. The V and J ends lost 3 bases and 0 bases respectively, with 12 bases between them. Germline-derived CDR1 and CDR2 are DFQATT and SNEGSKA (reference sequence). CDR3 sequence (DNA): TGCAGTGCTAGCGGAGATCCCTTAGCCAAAAACATTCAGTACTTC. This gives the protein CSASGDPLAKNIQYF.

This clonotype was detected many times. The chain employs TRBV28 and TRBJ2-3, with 10 bases fitting TRBD2. The germline gives CDR1 MDHEN, CDR2 SYDVKM. With V trimmed by 6 bases and J by 0 bases, 9 bases remained unmatched. The CDR3 length is 17 residues. CDR3 residues: CASSTFEGLASTDTQYF. CDR3 DNA sequence: TGTGCCAGCAGCACATTTGAGGGACTAGCGAGCACAGATACGCAGTATTTT.

The sample holds many counts of this clonotype. The chain carries TRBV3-1 and TRBJ2-7; 7 positions agree with TRBD2. Germline V gene lookup returns CDR1 LGHDT and CDR2 YNNKEL (reference sequence). Trimming removed 2 bases from V and 2 bases from J; junction bases left unmatched: 12. This CDR3 spans 17 amino acids. CDR3 region: CASSQWGELAATYEQYF. For the CDR3, the DNA is TGTGCCAGCAGCCAATGGGGGGAGCTAGCGGCGACCTACGAGCAGTACTTC.

Regarding this clonotype: A read error may be the cause here, since a much bigger clone is one base away. The V gene is TRBV28, the J gene TRBJ2-1, with TRBD2 identical over 8 bases. The J call may be in error: the DNA end matches TRBJ2-7 better. CDR1 is MDHEN, CDR2 SYDVKM, per germline. The CDR3 length is 15 residues. The DNA for the CDR3 is TGTGCCAGCAGCAATAGCGGGAACTACTACAATGAGCAGTACTTC. It encodes CASSNSGNYYNEQYF.

Only a few counts were recorded for this clonotype. V gene TRBV2 combines with J gene TRBJ1-5; D may be TRBD1 (5 bases). The germline V gene has CDR1 SNHLY and CDR2 FYNNEI. The ends were cut back, 0 bases at V and 4 bases at J, with 10 bases in the middle. CDR3 length equals 15 residues. The CDR3 DNA follows: TGTGCCAGCAGTGAAGCCGGGGCCCTTAATCAGCCCCAGCATTTT. This codes for CASSEAGALNQPQHF.

In this sample, this clonotype turned up many times. This sequence joins TRBV7-3 and TRBJ2-1, with D unclear. Trimming removed 1 base from V and 8 bases from J, with 18 bases in between. CDR1 SGHTA and CDR2 FQGTGA come from the germline V gene. CDR3 length equals 16 residues. The CDR3 region is CASSLNPLYPQDEQFF. CDR3 in DNA: TGTGCCAGCAGCTTAAACCCCCTCTACCCTCAAGATGAGCAGTTCTTC. Looking up the rest from reference TRBV7-3 and TRBJ2-1 gives the full variable domain: GAGVSQTPSNKVTEKGKYVELRCDPISGHTALYWYRQSLGQGPEFLIYFQGTGAADDSGLPNDRFFAVRPEGSVSTLKIQRTERGDSAVYLCASSLNPLYPQDEQFFGPGTRLTVL.

This clonotype was found many times. The chain has TRBV3-1 and TRBJ2-2, with 10 bases aligning to TRBD2. In germline, CDR1 is LGHDT, CDR2 YNNKEL (reference sequence). The CDR3 runs to 17 residues. The junction had 3 bases not matched to a gene; V was cut back by 1 base and J by 1 base. CDR3 bases: TGTGCCAGCAGCCAAGGACTAGCGGGCGTGAACACCGGGGAGCTGTTTTTT. Encoded protein: CASSQGLAGVNTGELFF.

Many counts were recorded for this clonotype. The CDR3 DNA sequence: TGTGCCAGCAGTCCCCGGCCAGGGGGTGGGAGCACTGAAGCTTTCTTT. It codes for CASSPRPGGGSTEAFF. This chain joins TRBV28 and TRBJ1-1, with 7 bases that match TRBD1. This CDR3 is 16 amino acids long. With V trimmed by 5 bases and J by 4 bases, 13 bases remained unmatched. The germline V gene encodes CDR1 MDHEN and CDR2 SYDVKM.